These 9 T cell receptor beta chains were all obtained from the same sample, sequenced in a study of technical replicates of blood from a few donors. TCRdb's copy holds only in-frame clones and misses some; the assay was immunoSEQ multiplex PCR. The sample records tens of thousands of clones, around 96% being singletons. Source material: T cells isolated from PBMCs. The receptors were sampled from a human donor in good health.

This rearrangement joins TRBV4-1 to TRBJ2-1; a weak D match, TRBD2 (6 bases). The CDR3 totals 18 residues. Germline lookup yields CDR1 MGHRA and CDR2 YSYEKL. Trimming left V 3 bases short and J 7 bases short, with 25 bases between. The DNA of the CDR3 is TGCGCCAGCAGCCATCGTGGAACCCCGGGGGACCGCGGGAATGAGCAGTTCTTC. It is translated as CASSHRGTPGDRGNEQFF.

The gene calls are TRBV11-2 and TRBJ2-7; D possibly corresponds to TRBD1 (6 bases). CDR1 and CDR2 from the germline V gene are SGHAT and FQNNGV. The V end lost 5 bases, the J end lost 6 bases, and 14 bases lay between the germline ends. CDR3 length equals 13 residues. In DNA, the CDR3 is TGTGCCAGCAGCGTTGAGACAGGATCCGAGCAGTACTTC. It codes for CASSVETGSEQYF. The complete variable domain, with remaining parts taken from reference TRBV11-2 and TRBJ2-7, reads EAGVAQSPRYKIIEKRQSVAFWCNPISGHATLYWYQQILGQGPKLLIQFQNNGVVDDSQLPKDRFSAERLKGVDSTLKIQPAKLEDSAVYLCASSVETGSEQYFGPGTRLTVT.

In its sample, this clone was seen once. In DNA, the CDR3 is TGTGCCAGCAGCCCGACTGGTGGAGCGAACTACAATGAGCAGTTCTTC. Its protein product is CASSPTGGANYNEQFF. The V and J genes are TRBV7-6 and TRBJ2-1, with unresolved D. V lost 5 bases, J lost 3 bases, and 17 bases lay in between. Germline values: CDR1 SGHVS, CDR2 FNYEAQ. This CDR3 has 16 residues.

The V gene is TRBV13, the J gene TRBJ1-2; D is possibly TRBD1 (5 bases). V gave up 0 bases and J gave up 1 base, with 6 bases separating them. CDR3 length equals 14 residues. CDR1 is PRHDT, CDR2 FYEKMQ, per germline (reference sequence). CDR3 region: CASSLGDSNYGYTF. The CDR3 bases are TGTGCCAGCAGCTTAGGCGACAGTAACTATGGCTACACCTTC.

This chain uses TRBV6-4 with TRBJ1-1, with 7 bases lining up with TRBD1. V trimming: 6 bases; J trimming: 3 bases; junction bases outside the gene matches: 10. Germline V gene lookup returns CDR1 MRHNA and CDR2 SNTAGT. The CDR3 runs to 15 residues. The chain's CDR3 is CASRKRGQGDTEAFF. The CDR3 bases are TGTGCCAGCAGAAAGAGGGGGCAAGGTGACACTGAAGCTTTCTTT.

The V and J genes are TRBV6-5 and TRBJ2-7; 7 bases map to TRBD1. This CDR3 is 15 amino acids long. The ends lost 0 bases at V and 3 bases at J; junction bases unmatched: 5. Per germline, CDR1 MNHEY and CDR2 SVGAGI. The CDR3 coding sequence is TGTGCCAGCAGTTACTCTAGGGACAGCTACTACGAGCAGTACTTC. Protein: CASSYSRDSYYEQYF.

The rearrangement uses TRBV9 and TRBJ1-5; the D gene is possibly TRBD1 (5 bases). V was cut by 3 bases and J by 7 bases, with 11 bases left in between. Per germline, CDR1 SGDLS and CDR2 YYNGEE. There are 13 residues in the CDR3. CDR3 in amino acids: CASSDGTRQPQHF. CDR3 nucleotides: TGTGCCAGCAGCGACGGGACTCGGCAGCCCCAGCATTTT.

The rearrangement joins TRBV11-2 to TRBJ1-4, with D uncertain. Per the germline V gene, CDR1 is SGHAT and CDR2 is FQNNGV. The CDR3 runs 15 residues. With 4 bases removed from V and 2 bases from J, the gap between germline ends came to 11 bases. CDR3 coding DNA: TGTGCCAGCAGCTCCGAGGGAAACACTAATGAAAAACTGTTTTTT. Residues: CASSSEGNTNEKLFF.

The gene calls are TRBV10-3 and TRBJ1-6, with D possibly matching TRBD1 (6 bases). This CDR3 is 14 amino acids long. V lost 3 bases, J lost 10 bases, and 13 bases lay in between. CDR1 and CDR2 from the germline V gene are ENHRY and SYGVKD. This CDR3 is CAISEAGTISPLHF. The CDR3 bases are TGTGCCATCAGTGAAGCCGGGACAATATCACCCCTCCACTTT.